This is a list of T cell receptor beta chains from one sample in a study of OX40 agonist ivuxolimab in advanced cancers. This table comes from immunoSEQ multiplex PCR, and its TCRdb copy is limited to in-frame clones, with some not included. The sample records 70,000 or so clones, over 70% being singletons. The source material was CD4+ or CD8+ T cells sorted from blood, sampled in a trial of the OX40 agonist ivuxolimab. The receptor source for this set is an adult with an advanced solid tumor such as melanoma, head and neck, liver or kidney cancer. The CDR3 runs from the conserved cysteine through the conserved F or W. The D gene is left open where the match is weak. Size is stated for part of the rows, as once, few or many counts, or as a class when the clone is expanded.

cdr3_aa cdr3_nt d_call j_call v_call clone_size
CASSVMGRNTEAFF TGCGCCAGCAGTGTTATGGGACGGAACACTGAAGCTTTCTTT NA TRBJ1-1 TRBV10-2 NA
CASSQRWRGDYRELFF TGTGCCAGCAGCCAAAGGTGGAGGGGTGATTACAGGGAGCTGTTTTTT NA TRBJ2-2 TRBV21-1 NA
CASRTGGHGYTF TGTGCCAGCAGGACAGGGGGCCATGGCTACACCTTC TRBD1 TRBJ1-2 TRBV27 NA
CATRGPLKGTEAFF TGCGCCACCAGGGGACCCCTCAAGGGCACTGAAGCTTTCTTT NA TRBJ1-1 TRBV4-1 NA
CASSSQGLPNTGELFF TGTGCCAGCAGCTCACAAGGGCTTCCGAACACCGGGGAGCTGTTTTTT NA TRBJ2-2 TRBV7-2 NA
CASKGQEKIYNEQFF TGTGCCAGCAAAGGACAGGAAAAGATATACAATGAGCAGTTCTTC TRBD1 TRBJ2-1 TRBV6-1 NA
CASSLKLTTSGNTIYF TGTGCCAGCAGCTTAAAACTGACAACCTCTGGAAACACCATATATTTT NA TRBJ1-3 TRBV7-2 NA
CATSRDKAGGTEAFF TGTGCCACCAGCAGAGATAAGGCAGGGGGAACTGAAGCTTTCTTT TRBD1 TRBJ1-1 TRBV15 NA
CASSTSTGQGHMNTEAFF TGTGCCAGTAGTACCTCCACGGGACAGGGGCACATGAACACTGAAGCTTTCTTT TRBD1 TRBJ1-1 TRBV19 NA
CASSPDPRGLTGELFF TGTGCCAGCAGCCCCGATCCAAGAGGGCTCACCGGGGAGCTGTTTTTT NA TRBJ2-2 TRBV7-3 NA
CASRATGRGSSQPQHF TGTGCCAGCAGGGCGACAGGGCGAGGATCTTCTCAGCCCCAGCATTTT TRBD1 TRBJ1-5 TRBV2 NA
CASSLSGTGLSPLHF TGTGCCAGCAGCTTGTCCGGGACAGGACTTTCACCCCTCCACTTT TRBD1 TRBJ1-6 TRBV5-6 NA
CASSLVGTGGETQYF TGTGCCAGCAGCTTAGTAGGGACAGGGGGTGAGACCCAGTACTTC TRBD1 TRBJ2-5 TRBV7-9 NA
CASSLRETNEKLFF TGTGCCAGCAGCTTAAGAGAGACTAATGAAAAACTGTTTTTT NA TRBJ1-4 TRBV7-9 few
CASSGSGYTEQFF TGTGCCAGCAGCGGGTCAGGGTACACGGAGCAGTTCTTC NA TRBJ2-1 TRBV9 once
CASSLTSGGADTQYF TGTGCCAGCAGCTTAACTAGCGGGGGGGCAGATACGCAGTATTTT TRBD2 TRBJ2-3 TRBV11-3 NA
CASTPLGAAPREQYF TGTGCCAGCACCCCGCTCGGGGCCGCCCCCCGGGAGCAGTACTTC NA TRBJ2-7 TRBV7-2 NA
CASSVTGGVTDTQYF TGTGCCAGCAGCGTGACGGGGGGGGTCACAGATACGCAGTATTTT TRBD2 TRBJ2-3 TRBV9 few
CASSLQGRANTGELFF TGTGCCAGCAGTTTACAGGGCAGGGCCAACACCGGGGAGCTGTTTTTT NA TRBJ2-2 TRBV27 many
CASSFGASGGDTQYF TGTGCCAGCAGCTTCGGGGCTAGCGGGGGCGATACGCAGTATTTT TRBD2 TRBJ2-3 TRBV5-4 NA
CASSGIGGEDEQYF TGTGCCAGCAGCGGGATTGGTGGGGAGGACGAGCAGTACTTC NA TRBJ2-7 TRBV5-6 once
CARFIRLPRNYGYTF TGTGCGCGATTTATTCGGCTCCCCCGTAACTATGGCTACACCTTC NA TRBJ1-2 TRBV6-5 NA
CASSETTSRNEKLFF TGTGCCAGCAGTGAAACTACCAGCCGTAATGAAAAACTGTTTTTT NA TRBJ1-4 TRBV2 NA
CASSEGSGRVVRHSNEQFF TGTGCCAGCAGTGAAGGATCGGGCAGGGTAGTAAGACACTCCAATGAGCAGTTCTTC NA TRBJ2-1 TRBV2 NA
CASSPSSATGELFF TGTGCCAGCAGCCCCAGTAGCGCTACCGGGGAGCTGTTTTTT NA TRBJ2-2 TRBV9 few
CASSLSGGQETQYF TGTGCCAGCAGCTTGTCGGGGGGGCAAGAGACCCAGTACTTC TRBD2 TRBJ2-5 TRBV11-2 NA
CASSQEGQPRGGYTF TGTGCCAGCAGCCAAGAGGGACAGCCTAGGGGCGGCTACACCTTC TRBD1 TRBJ1-2 TRBV4-2 once
CASSWWQGHGYTF TGTGCCAGCTCCTGGTGGCAGGGGCACGGCTACACCTTC NA TRBJ1-2 TRBV11-1 NA
CASTPGQGLYQPQHF TGTGCCAGTACCCCCGGACAGGGGTTATATCAGCCCCAGCATTTT TRBD1 TRBJ1-5 TRBV19 NA
CASSVYSQGYGYTF TGTGCCAGCAGTGTTTATAGCCAGGGATATGGCTACACCTTC NA TRBJ1-2 TRBV6-1 few
CASTETGGYEQYF TGCGCCAGCACCGAGACAGGGGGCTACGAGCAGTACTTC TRBD1 TRBJ2-7 TRBV23-1 NA
CAWSMGQYNSPLHF TGTGCCTGGAGTATGGGCCAGTATAATTCACCCCTCCACTTT NA TRBJ1-6 TRBV30 NA
CASRTLGGAEQYF TGTGCCAGCAGAACCCTGGGGGGAGCCGAGCAGTACTTC NA TRBJ2-7 TRBV2 NA
CASSQDHRDYTF TGTGCCAGCAGCCAGGATCACAGGGACTACACCTTC NA TRBJ1-2 TRBV4-2 few
CASSLAGRNTGELFF TGTGCCAGCAGCTTAGCCGGGCGAAACACCGGGGAGCTGTTTTTT NA TRBJ2-2 TRBV7-2 NA
CASSQRTLGDSPLHF TGTGCCAGCAGCCAAAGGACACTGGGTGATTCACCCCTCCACTTT NA TRBJ1-6 TRBV14 NA